A single sample is the source of the 27 T cell receptor beta chains below, sequenced in a study of blood T cell repertoires in COVID-19. Assay: immunoSEQ multiplex PCR; the TCRdb copy retains only in-frame clones and omits some. The data contain approximately 300,000 clones, about 92% of them singletons. Specimen: PBMCs or T cells enriched from blood (not recorded which). All receptors come from a man aged 60 to 75 who had recovered from COVID-19.

This rearrangement joins TRBV18 to TRBJ1-4, with a possible D match to TRBD1 (5 bases). CDR1 and CDR2 (germline): KGHSH, LQKENI. The CDR3 sequence is 14 residues long. The germline V and J ends were trimmed by 3 bases and 6 bases, with 11 bases remaining between them. The CDR3 here is CASSPGQGHEKLFF. CDR3 DNA: TGTGCCAGCTCACCTGGGCAGGGTCATGAAAAACTGTTTTTT.

This sequence joins TRBV5-1 and TRBJ2-7, with D maybe TRBD1 (5 bases). Germline V lookup: CDR1 SGHRS, CDR2 YFSETQ. The CDR3 has 12 amino acids. V dropped 0 bases and J dropped 6 bases, with 7 bases sitting between them. The CDR3 bases are TGCGCCAGCAGCTTGGAGGGGATCGAGCAGTACTTC. This encodes CASSLEGIEQYF.

The chain carries TRBV11-2 and TRBJ2-3, with 9 bases fitting TRBD1. Per germline, CDR1 SGHAT and CDR2 FQNNGV. Losses at the gene ends were 5 bases for V and 1 base for J; bases not matched to a gene: 4. The CDR3 runs to 15 residues. CDR3 residues: CASSTRQGGTDTQYF. CDR3 coding DNA: TGTGCCAGCAGCACCCGACAGGGGGGCACAGATACGCAGTATTTT.

A word on this clone: This sample includes further DNA sequences coding for the same CDR3. This chain joins TRBV7-3 and TRBJ1-1; no reliable D call. The V gene lost 4 bases and the J gene lost 1 base, with 7 bases spanning the gap. The CDR3 extends over 13 amino acids. Germline-derived CDR1 and CDR2 are SGHTA and FQGTGA. CDR3 amino acids: CASSYGGNTEAFF. CDR3 DNA sequence: TGTGCCAGCAGCTATGGAGGGAACACTGAAGCTTTCTTT.

The chain is built from TRBV6-5 and TRBJ1-4, with D uncertain. The CDR3 loop spans 13 amino acids. Germline V gives CDR1 MNHEY, CDR2 SVGAGI. V dropped 7 bases and J dropped 8 bases, with 14 bases sitting between them. CDR3 sequence reads: CASTLGRLEKLFF. The DNA of the CDR3 is TGTGCCAGCACGCTCGGCAGGCTGGAAAAACTGTTTTTT.

In this sample, this clone turned up once. The chain couples TRBV9 to TRBJ1-2; possibly TRBD1 for D (5 bases). Trimming cost V 3 bases and J 0 bases, with 9 bases left between them. The CDR3 length is 14 residues. Germline CDR1 and CDR2: SGDLS and YYNGEE. CDR3: CASSEGGANYGYTF. Here the CDR3 DNA reads TGTGCCAGCAGCGAGGGAGGGGCTAACTATGGCTACACCTTC.

The rearrangement links TRBV15 to TRBJ2-7; TRBD2 matches at 10 bases. The CDR3 is 16 amino acids. With 2 bases clipped from V and 4 bases from J, the junction kept 8 bases outside the gene matches. Germline V gene data show CDR1 as LNHNV and CDR2 as YYDKDF (reference sequence). The CDR3 DNA is TGTGCCACCAGCAGAACTAGCGGGGACGTGGGATACGAGCAGTACTTC. Its protein is CATSRTSGDVGYEQYF. Supplemented by reference TRBV15 and TRBJ2-7, the full variable domain reads DAMVIQNPRYQVTQFGKPVTLSCSQTLNHNVMYWYQQKSSQAPKLLFHYYDKDFNNEADTPDNFQSRRPNTSFCFLDIRSPGLGDTAMYLCATSRTSGDVGYEQYFGPGTRLTVT.

J is TRBJ2-3 and V is TRBV2; D is unclear. CDR3 size: 13 residues. Germline-derived CDR1 and CDR2 are SNHLY and FYNNEI. Trimming pared 4 bases from V and 4 bases from J, leaving 9 bases between. The CDR3: CASSVFPADTQYF. The CDR3 coding sequence is TGTGCCAGCAGTGTCTTCCCGGCAGATACGCAGTATTTT.

The rearrangement uses TRBV4-1 and TRBJ1-5, with 9 nucleotides matching TRBD1. Germline values: CDR1 MGHRA, CDR2 YSYEKL. V shed 4 bases and J 7 bases; nucleotides not matched to a gene: 11. The CDR3 spans 16 residues. Here the CDR3 reads CASSRDRGWRWQPQHF. The CDR3 DNA sequence: TGCGCCAGCAGCCGAGACAGGGGGTGGCGATGGCAGCCCCAGCATTTT.

The V and J genes are TRBV7-9 and TRBJ2-3; TRBD2 matches at 8 bases. The trim removed 6 bases at V and 2 bases at J, leaving 16 bases unmatched. Germline V gives CDR1 SEHNR, CDR2 FQNEAQ (reference sequence). CDR3 length equals 18 residues. CDR3 amino acids: CASRQLSLREGLTDTQYF. The CDR3 DNA is TGTGCCAGCAGACAACTGAGCCTCCGGGAGGGCCTCACAGATACGCAGTATTTT.

The V gene is TRBV12-3 or TRBV12-4, the J gene TRBJ2-6, with D uncertain. CDR3 length: 13 residues. Trimming left V 3 bases short and J 3 bases short, with 3 bases between. The CDR3 loop is CASSFNGANVLTF. DNA of the CDR3: TGTGCCAGCAGTTTTAATGGGGCCAACGTCCTGACTTTC.

The rearrangement uses TRBV27 and TRBJ2-1; TRBD2 is a possible D gene (7 bases). This CDR3 has 16 residues. V was cut by 3 bases and J by 4 bases, with 16 bases left in between. Germline CDR1 and CDR2: MNHEY and SMNVEV (reference sequence). The CDR3 sequence is CASSFLEGGLYNEQFF. Written as DNA, the CDR3 is TGTGCCAGCAGTTTTCTGGAGGGGGGGCTGTACAATGAGCAGTTCTTC.

The rearrangement joins TRBV6-5 to TRBJ1-3; 8 bases agree with TRBD1. V lost 4 bases and J lost 4; bases outside the gene matches: 6. CDR1 is MNHEY, CDR2 SVGAGI, per germline. This CDR3 is built from 15 residues. The CDR3 DNA reads as TGTGCCAGCAGTTTAAGGACAGGGCCCGGAAACACCATATATTTT. It specifies CASSLRTGPGNTIYF.

The chain couples TRBV5-6 to TRBJ1-1; TRBD1 is a possible D gene (5 bases). CDR1 is SGHDT, CDR2 YYEEEE, per germline. Trimming left V 0 bases short and J 10 bases short, with 10 bases between. The CDR3 has 12 amino acids. The CDR3 DNA reads TGTGCCAGCAGCTTGGCGGGGGGGTCAGCTTTCTTT. Protein product: CASSLAGGSAFF.

The chain is built from TRBV19 and TRBJ2-2, with 7 bases matching TRBD2. This CDR3 spans 15 amino acids. V was pared by 8 bases and J by 1 base, with 7 bases of the junction left unmatched. In germline, CDR1 is LNHDA, CDR2 SQIVND (reference sequence). The CDR3 DNA sequence: TGTGCCAGTCAAGGAGAGCGGGAGAACACCGGGGAGCTGTTTTTT. Its protein is CASQGERENTGELFF.

The chain uses TRBV2 and TRBJ2-7; TRBD1 agrees at 7 bases. CDR3 size: 15 residues. The J segment lost 4 bases and the V segment lost 5 bases, leaving 11 bases of the junction unmatched. Germline loops: CDR1 SNHLY, CDR2 FYNNEI. The CDR3 sequence: CASSFDRAARYEQYF. In nucleotides, the CDR3 is TGTGCCAGCAGTTTCGACAGGGCCGCTAGATACGAGCAGTACTTC.

The chain joins TRBV10-3 to TRBJ1-1; perhaps TRBD1 as D (5 bases). Germline V gene lookup returns CDR1 ENHRY and CDR2 SYGVKD. CDR3 size: 17 residues. The V end lost 0 bases, the J end lost 0 bases, and 14 bases lay between the germline ends. DNA of the CDR3: TGTGCCATCAGTGAGTCGGGTCCAGGGATCATGAACACTGAAGCTTTCTTT. It encodes CAISESGPGIMNTEAFF.

The chain carries TRBV27 and TRBJ2-3, with D tentatively TRBD1 (6 bases). V dropped 5 bases and J dropped 4 bases, with 13 bases sitting between them. Germline CDR1 and CDR2: MNHEY and SMNVEV (reference sequence). The CDR3 spans 14 residues. CDR3 protein: CASSLLTGADTQYF. CDR3 sequence (DNA): TGTGCCAGCAGTCTCCTGACAGGAGCAGATACGCAGTATTTT.

This rearrangement joins TRBV19 to TRBJ1-4; D is perhaps TRBD1 (6 bases). The CDR3 is 15 amino acids. The germline V gene has CDR1 LNHDA and CDR2 SQIVND (reference sequence). Trimming left V 4 bases short and J 3 bases short, with 12 bases between. The CDR3 here is CASSKNRVANEKLFF. DNA of the CDR3: TGTGCCAGTAGTAAGAACAGGGTGGCTAATGAAAAACTGTTTTTT.

This sequence joins TRBV6-2 or TRBV6-3 and TRBJ1-5; D ambiguous. The V gene's germline CDR1 is MNHEY and CDR2 SVGEGT. This CDR3 is built from 14 residues. The ends were cut back, 2 bases at V and 6 bases at J, with 11 bases in the middle. CDR3 protein: CASSYIGGFQPQHF. CDR3 DNA sequence: TGTGCCAGCAGTTACATAGGAGGGTTTCAGCCCCAGCATTTT.

As to this clone: Other DNA sequences in this specimen translate into the identical CDR3. The rearrangement uses TRBV19 and TRBJ1-5, with D perhaps TRBD1 (5 bases). Germline V CDR1 and CDR2: LNHDA, SQIVND (reference sequence). The CDR3 is made up of 14 amino acids. The V end lost 3 bases, the J end lost 7 bases, and 13 bases lay between the germline ends. CDR3 DNA sequence: TGTGCCAGTAGTATCGTGCAGGGCGGACAGCCCCAGCATTTT. Residues: CASSIVQGGQPQHF.

The chain links TRBV7-9 to TRBJ2-7; maybe TRBD1 (5 bases). Germline V gene sequence: CDR1 SEHNR, CDR2 FQNEAQ (reference sequence). The CDR3 contains 12 residues. V gave up 8 bases and J gave up 2 bases, with 10 bases separating them. CDR3 bases: TGTGCCAGCGGCGACAGAGCCTACGAGCAGTACTTC. Its translation: CASGDRAYEQYF.

The chain uses TRBV5-1 and TRBJ2-2; the match to TRBD2 covers 7 bases. This CDR3 has 17 amino acids. Germline V gene data show CDR1 as SGHRS and CDR2 as YFSETQ. Germline trimming cut 2 bases from V and 7 bases from J; bases unmatched to any gene: 14. In DNA, the CDR3 is TGCGCCAGCAGCTTTGGGAACTACCAGGGAGGGAGCGGGGAGCTGTTTTTT. Its translation: CASSFGNYQGGSGELFF.

The rearrangement uses TRBV9 and TRBJ2-7; TRBD1 is a possible D gene (7 bases). Looked up from germline, CDR1 is SGDLS and CDR2 is YYNGEE. The V and J ends lost 3 bases and 3 bases respectively, with 13 bases between them. The CDR3 runs 14 residues. CDR3 coding DNA: TGTGCCAGCAGCGCAGGGGGGCAGGGCTACGAGCAGTACTTC. This sequence encodes CASSAGGQGYEQYF.

This sequence joins TRBV5-6 and TRBJ2-1; 12 bases are shared with TRBD2. Germline assignment: CDR1 SGHDT and CDR2 YYEEEE. This CDR3 comprises 19 residues. J lost 2 bases, V lost 2 bases, and 11 bases had no gene match. CDR3 protein: CASSFLAPLAGGPYNEQFF. The DNA of the CDR3 is TGTGCCAGCAGCTTTCTTGCCCCACTAGCGGGAGGACCCTACAATGAGCAGTTCTTC.

The CDR3: CASSRIAGGQETQYF. CDR3 bases: TGTGCCAGTAGTAGAATAGCGGGGGGGCAAGAGACCCAGTACTTC. The V and J genes are TRBV19 and TRBJ2-5; 11 nucleotides agree with TRBD2. This CDR3 has 15 residues. Unmatched junction bases numbered 3, after V lost 4 bases and J lost 2 bases. Germline CDR1 reads LNHDA; CDR2 reads SQIVND (reference sequence).

This chain uses TRBV4-3 with TRBJ2-1, with D perhaps matching TRBD2 (5 bases). The CDR3 has 14 residues. Germline lookup yields CDR1 LGHNA and CDR2 YSLEER. The V end was cut by 0 bases, the J end by 8 bases, with 11 bases between. The CDR3 sequence is CASSQEEGRDEQFF. CDR3 sequence (DNA): TGCGCCAGCAGCCAAGAAGAGGGTAGGGATGAGCAGTTCTTC.